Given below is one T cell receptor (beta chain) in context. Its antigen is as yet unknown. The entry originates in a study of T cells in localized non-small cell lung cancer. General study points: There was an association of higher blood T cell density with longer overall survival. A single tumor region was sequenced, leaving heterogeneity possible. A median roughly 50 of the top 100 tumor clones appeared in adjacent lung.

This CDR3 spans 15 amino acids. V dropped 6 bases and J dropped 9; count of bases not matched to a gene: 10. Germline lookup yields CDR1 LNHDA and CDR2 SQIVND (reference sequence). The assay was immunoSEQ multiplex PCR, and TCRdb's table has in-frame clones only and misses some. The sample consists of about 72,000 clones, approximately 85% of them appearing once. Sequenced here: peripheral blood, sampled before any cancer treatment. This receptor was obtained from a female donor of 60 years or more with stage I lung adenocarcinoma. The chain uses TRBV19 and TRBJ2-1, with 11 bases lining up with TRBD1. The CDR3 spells CASRPRDRGSGEQFF. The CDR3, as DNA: TGTGCCAGTAGGCCCCGGGACAGGGGGTCGGGTGAGCAGTTCTTC.